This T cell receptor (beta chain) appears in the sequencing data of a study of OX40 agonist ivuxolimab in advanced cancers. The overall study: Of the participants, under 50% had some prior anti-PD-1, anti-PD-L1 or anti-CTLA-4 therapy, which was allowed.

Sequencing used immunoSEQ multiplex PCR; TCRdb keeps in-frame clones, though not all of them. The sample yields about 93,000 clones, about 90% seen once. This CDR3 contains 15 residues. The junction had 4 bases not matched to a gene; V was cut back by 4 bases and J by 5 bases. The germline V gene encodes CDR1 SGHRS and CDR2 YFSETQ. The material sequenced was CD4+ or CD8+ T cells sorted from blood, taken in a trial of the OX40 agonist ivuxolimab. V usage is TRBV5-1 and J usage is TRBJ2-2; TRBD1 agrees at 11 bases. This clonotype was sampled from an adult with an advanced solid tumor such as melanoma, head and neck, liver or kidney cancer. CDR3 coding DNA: TGCGCCAGCAGCCTGGGACAGGGGGTAACCGGGGAGCTGTTTTTT. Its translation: CASSLGQGVTGELFF. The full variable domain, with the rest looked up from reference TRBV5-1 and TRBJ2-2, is KAGVTQTPRYLIKTRGQQVTLSCSPISGHRSVSWYQQTPGQGLQFLFEYFSETQRNKGNFPGRFSGRQFSNSRSEMNVSTLELGDSALYLCASSLGQGVTGELFFGEGSRLTVL.